A single sample is the source of the 16 T cell receptor beta chains below, sequenced in a study of shared clonotypes between healthy human individuals. CD45RO-negative cells were positively selected for CCR7, leaving out terminally differentiated effector memory CD45RA+ cells. Generated by immunoSEQ multiplex PCR, the TCRdb table keeps only in-frame clones and is missing some. This sample has around 2.1 million clones, with approximately 94% found just once. Sequencing was carried out using naive CD8+ T cells from PBMCs. These TCRs come from a man younger than 35 in good health. Some clones in this sample may be carry-over from other donors' samples.

The V call is TRBV7-6, the J call TRBJ2-1; TRBD1 matches 8 bases. This CDR3 spans 16 amino acids. V dropped 6 bases and J dropped 6; count of bases not matched to a gene: 13. Germline V gene sequence: CDR1 SGHVS, CDR2 FNYEAQ. For the CDR3, the DNA is TGTGCCAGCAGGCCTAACGACAGGGGCAGGGGCAATGAGCAGTTCTTC. Amino acids: CASRPNDRGRGNEQFF.

About this clone: In the same sample, other DNA sequences code for this CDR3. The V and J genes are TRBV7-9 and TRBJ2-7; D not certain. CDR3 length: 12 amino acids. Germline lookup yields CDR1 SEHNR and CDR2 FQNEAQ (reference sequence). V lost 5 bases and J 2 bases, leaving 7 bases between the germline ends. This CDR3 reads CASSPGPYEQYF. The CDR3, as DNA: TGTGCCAGCAGCCCAGGTCCCTACGAGCAGTACTTC.

V gene TRBV7-6 combines with J gene TRBJ2-1, with D hard to call. Between the trimmed V and J ends, which lost 5 bases and 0 bases, there was a span of 8 bases. Germline CDR1 SGHVS, CDR2 FNYEAQ. The CDR3 runs 14 residues. Here the CDR3 reads CASSPLRSYNEQFF. The DNA of the CDR3 is TGTGCCAGCAGCCCATTACGCTCCTACAATGAGCAGTTCTTC.

V and J are TRBV28 and TRBJ1-2, with D maybe TRBD1 (5 bases). This CDR3 has 13 residues. Trimming cost V 5 bases and J 5 bases, with 12 bases left between them. Per germline, CDR1 MDHEN and CDR2 SYDVKM. The CDR3 DNA reads TGTGCCAGCAGTCCGGGCCAGGGATATGGCTACACCTTC. It is translated as CASSPGQGYGYTF.

The CDR3 DNA follows: TGTGCCAGCAGCTACTTGGGGGGGGAGCAGTACTTC. This translates into CASSYLGGEQYF. The chain couples TRBV7-6 to TRBJ2-7, with 7 bases that match TRBD2. The germline V gene encodes CDR1 SGHVS and CDR2 FNYEAQ. CDR3 size: 12 residues. Trimming removed 4 bases from V and 7 bases from J; junction bases left unmatched: 4. Using reference TRBV7-6 and TRBJ2-7 for the parts outside the CDR3, the full variable domain is GAGVSQSPRYKVTKRGQDVALRCDPISGHVSLYWYRQALGQGPEFLTYFNYEAQQDKSGLPNDRFSAERPEGSISTLTIQRTEQRDSAMYRCASSYLGGEQYFGPGTRLTVT.

This rearrangement joins TRBV27 to TRBJ2-1; the match to TRBD2 covers 7 bases. In germline, CDR1 is MNHEY, CDR2 SMNVEV (reference sequence). V lost 7 bases and J lost 2; bases outside the gene matches: 5. The CDR3 length is 14 residues. CDR3 loop: CASTTSVTYNEQFF. The CDR3 DNA is TGTGCCAGCACTACTAGCGTGACCTACAATGAGCAGTTCTTC.

Notes on this clone: Other DNA sequences in this sample translate to the same CDR3. The V gene is TRBV15, the J gene TRBJ2-7, with D maybe TRBD1 (5 bases). Between the trimmed V and J ends, which lost 0 bases and 7 bases, there was a span of 10 bases. The length of the CDR3 is 13 residues. The germline CDR1 and CDR2 sequences are LNHNV and YYDKDF (reference sequence). CDR3 nucleotide sequence: TGTGCCACCAGCAGAGAAACAGGCTGGGAGCAGTACTTC. Translating it yields CATSRETGWEQYF.

The chain is built from TRBV7-9 and TRBJ1-5, with D hard to call. The CDR3 consists of 17 residues. The V end lost 3 bases, the J end lost 3 bases, and 18 bases lay between the germline ends. Germline V lookup: CDR1 SEHNR, CDR2 FQNEAQ (reference sequence). CDR3 loop: CASSFNSGPTLNQPQHF. Here the CDR3 DNA reads TGTGCCAGCAGCTTCAACTCCGGGCCGACCCTCAATCAGCCCCAGCATTTT.

V and J are TRBV13 and TRBJ2-1; 8 bases are shared with TRBD2. This CDR3 is built from 16 residues. Looked up from germline, CDR1 is PRHDT and CDR2 is FYEKMQ (reference sequence). V lost 4 bases to trimming and J lost 8 bases; unmatched junction nucleotides: 13. The CDR3 is CASSSPGLETGYEQFF. The DNA of the CDR3 is TGTGCCAGCAGCTCTCCGGGACTAGAAACAGGGTATGAGCAGTTCTTC.

V and J are TRBV7-2 and TRBJ1-1; D gene ambiguous. Trimming took 1 base from V and 8 from J, leaving 8 bases between them. In germline, CDR1 is SGHTA, CDR2 FQGNSA. This CDR3 is 12 amino acids long. The chain's CDR3 is CASSLGAREAFF. The CDR3 region has the DNA TGTGCCAGCAGCTTAGGGGCCCGGGAAGCTTTCTTT.

The V call is TRBV11-2, the J call TRBJ2-1; no clear D gene. Germline V CDR1 and CDR2: SGHAT, FQNNGV. Trimming shortened V by 3 bases and J by 0 bases, and 9 bases separated the two germline ends. The CDR3 has 15 residues. Here the CDR3 reads CASSFTASSYNEQFF. The CDR3 region has the DNA TGTGCCAGCAGCTTTACGGCTAGCTCCTACAATGAGCAGTTCTTC.

V usage is TRBV6-5 and J usage is TRBJ2-7, with D possibly matching TRBD1 (5 bases). The CDR3 totals 14 residues. In germline, CDR1 is MNHEY, CDR2 SVGAGI. V was trimmed by 0 bases and J by 3 bases, leaving 9 bases between them. CDR3 bases: TGTGCCAGCAGTTACTCGAGCCAGGGCTACGAGCAGTACTTC. This encodes CASSYSSQGYEQYF.

The gene calls are TRBV4-1 and TRBJ2-5; 9 bases agree with TRBD1. The CDR3 runs to 16 residues. Germline V gene sequence: CDR1 MGHRA, CDR2 YSYEKL. The J segment lost 4 bases and the V segment lost 3 bases, leaving 9 bases of the junction unmatched. CDR3 in amino acids: CASSHPGTGSGETQYF. DNA of the CDR3: TGCGCCAGCAGCCACCCAGGGACAGGGTCAGGAGAGACCCAGTACTTC.

The rearrangement uses TRBV27 and TRBJ2-1; 7 bases are a match to TRBD2. CDR1 is MNHEY and CDR2 is SMNVEV in the germline V gene (reference sequence). The CDR3 is 17 amino acids. Germline trimming cut 3 bases from V and 4 bases from J; bases unmatched to any gene: 12. The CDR3 loop is CASSFGWASGIYNEQFF. Written as DNA, the CDR3 is TGTGCCAGCAGTTTTGGATGGGCTAGCGGAATTTACAATGAGCAGTTCTTC.

About this clone: The sample has other DNA sequences that encode this CDR3 too. The chain couples TRBV27 to TRBJ2-1; D may correspond to TRBD1 or TRBD2 (5 bases each). Trimming stripped 2 bases from V and 4 bases from J, with 6 bases between. The CDR3 is 13 residues long. Per the germline V gene, CDR1 is MNHEY and CDR2 is SMNVEV (reference sequence). CDR3 DNA sequence: TGTGCCAGCAGTTTAGGGGGATACAATGAGCAGTTCTTC. Translated, it gives CASSLGGYNEQFF.

This clone was seen once. The V gene is TRBV10-3, the J gene TRBJ2-7; D gene ambiguous. Germline CDR1 is ENHRY and CDR2 is SYGVKD. This CDR3 spans 14 amino acids. Trimming shortened V by 1 base and J by 0 bases, and 7 bases separated the two germline ends. CDR3 loop: CAISELQHSYEQYF. Written as DNA, the CDR3 is TGTGCCATCAGTGAGTTACAGCACTCCTACGAGCAGTACTTC.